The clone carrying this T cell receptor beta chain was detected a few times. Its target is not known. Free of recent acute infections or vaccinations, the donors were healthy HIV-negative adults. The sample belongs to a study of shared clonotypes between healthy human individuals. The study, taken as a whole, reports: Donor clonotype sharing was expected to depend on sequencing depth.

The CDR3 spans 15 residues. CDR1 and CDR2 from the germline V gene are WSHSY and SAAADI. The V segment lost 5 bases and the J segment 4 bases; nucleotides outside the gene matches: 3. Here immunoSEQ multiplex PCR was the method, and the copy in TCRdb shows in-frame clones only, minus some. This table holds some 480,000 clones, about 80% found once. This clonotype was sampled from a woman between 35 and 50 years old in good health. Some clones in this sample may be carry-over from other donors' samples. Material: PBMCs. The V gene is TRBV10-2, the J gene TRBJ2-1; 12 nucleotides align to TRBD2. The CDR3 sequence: CASSPSGGGYNEQFF. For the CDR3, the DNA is TGCGCCAGCAGTCCTAGCGGGGGGGGATACAATGAGCAGTTCTTC.